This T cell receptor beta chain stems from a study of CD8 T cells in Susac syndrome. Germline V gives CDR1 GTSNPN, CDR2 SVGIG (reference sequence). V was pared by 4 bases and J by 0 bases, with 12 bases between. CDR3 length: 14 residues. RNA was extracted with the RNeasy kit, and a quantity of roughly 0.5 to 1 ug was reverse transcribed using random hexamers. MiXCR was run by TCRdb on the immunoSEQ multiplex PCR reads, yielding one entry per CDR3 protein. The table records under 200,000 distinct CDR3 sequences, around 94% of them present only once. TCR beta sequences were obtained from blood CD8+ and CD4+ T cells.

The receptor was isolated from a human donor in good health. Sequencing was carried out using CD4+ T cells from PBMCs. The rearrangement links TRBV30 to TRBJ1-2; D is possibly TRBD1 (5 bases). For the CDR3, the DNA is TGTGCCTGGACCCAGGGCAGGGCTAACTATGGCTACACCTTC. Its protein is CAWTQGRANYGYTF.